These T cell receptor beta chains were read from a single sample in a study of blood T cell repertoires in COVID-19. Some clones are missing from TCRdb's copy, which holds only in-frame ones; the method was immunoSEQ multiplex PCR. The table includes some 150,000 clones, around four fifths detected once. Input material: peripheral blood. Receptor source: a human donor in a cohort sampled during active COVID-19. Both conserved end residues are part of each CDR3. D genes are given only for firm matches. The listing skips clone size in some rows; elsewhere it reads once, few, many or a size class.

j_call v_call cdr3_length clone_size d_call cdr3_aa cdr3_nt
TRBJ2-5 TRBV3-1/TRBV3-2 18 NA NA CASSRGLETVDGQETQYF TGTGCCAGCAGCCGGGGCTTGGAAACAGTCGACGGACAAGAGACCCAGTACTTC
TRBJ2-5 TRBV5-4 12 NA NA CASSLWRETQYF TGTGCCAGCAGCTTATGGAGGGAGACCCAGTACTTC
TRBJ1-5 TRBV2 13 NA TRBD1 CASNRGQGQPQHF TGTGCCAGCAACAGGGGGCAGGGTCAGCCCCAGCATTTT
TRBJ2-3 TRBV7-9 14 NA NA CASSLRLEGDTQYF TGTGCCAGCAGCCTCAGGCTGGAAGGAGATACGCAGTATTTT
TRBJ1-6 TRBV4-2 15 once NA CASSTNVRVLSPLHF TGTGCCAGCAGCACTAATGTCCGGGTCCTTTCACCCCTCCACTTT
TRBJ1-5 TRBV7-9 15 NA NA CASSPRGDGYQPQHF TGTGCCAGCAGCCCTCGAGGTGACGGATATCAGCCCCAGCATTTT
TRBJ2-3 TRBV30 16 NA TRBD1 CAWTPIDRAYTDTQYF TGTGCCTGGACCCCCATTGACAGGGCATACACAGATACGCAGTATTTT
TRBJ2-3 TRBV7-2 14 NA NA CASSASGFIDTQYF TGTGCCAGCAGCGCCAGCGGATTTATAGATACGCAGTATTTT
TRBJ1-5 TRBV12-3/TRBV12-4 13 NA NA CASRARDKGKIHF TGTGCCAGCAGAGCCCGGGACAAGGGGAAGATCCATTTT
TRBJ1-1 TRBV6-1 14 NA NA CASSEEDTGFSAFF TGTGCCAGCAGTGAGGAAGATACAGGGTTCTCGGCTTTCTTT
TRBJ1-1 TRBV18 13 once NA CASSPDSIREAFF TGTGCCAGCTCACCGGACAGCATACGTGAAGCTTTCTTT
TRBJ2-7 TRBV7-6 16 NA NA CASSLEGAGISYEQYF TGTGCCAGCAGCTTAGAAGGGGCGGGGATAAGTTACGAGCAGTACTTC
TRBJ1-1 TRBV11-2 15 NA TRBD1 CASSRTGRMNTEAFF TGTGCCAGCAGCCGGACAGGGAGAATGAACACTGAAGCTTTCTTT
TRBJ2-1 TRBV4-2 14 NA TRBD1 CASSQDPLGGEQFF TGTGCCAGCAGCCAGGATCCTTTAGGGGGCGAGCAGTTCTTC
TRBJ1-2 TRBV4-2 15 NA TRBD1 CASSQDRTGGYGYTF TGTGCCAGCAGCCAAGACCGTACAGGGGGCTATGGCTACACCTTC
TRBJ1-4 TRBV5-1 17 few TRBD1 CASSPGTGGPANEKLFF TGCGCCAGCAGCCCCGGGACAGGGGGACCGGCTAATGAAAAACTGTTTTTT
TRBJ1-1 TRBV5-8 14 NA NA CASRTRGSNTEAFF TGTGCCAGCCGAACTCGAGGTTCTAACACTGAAGCTTTCTTT
TRBJ2-2 TRBV11-3 14 NA NA CASSLNRATGELFF TGTGCCAGCAGCTTAAACAGGGCCACCGGGGAGCTGTTTTTT
TRBJ1-1 TRBV7-9 14 NA NA CASSSSGVNTEAFF TGTGCCAGCAGCTCTTCGGGTGTGAACACTGAAGCTTTCTTT
TRBJ2-6 TRBV30 16 once NA CAWSRTGTGGANVLTF TGTGCCTGGAGTCGCACCGGGACTGGTGGGGCCAACGTCCTGACTTTC
TRBJ1-1 TRBV4-1 17 NA NA CASSPRGVGIEYTEAFF TGCGCCAGCAGCCCGCGGGGGGTTGGTATAGAGTACACTGAAGCTTTCTTT
TRBJ2-7 TRBV7-6 15 NA NA CASSLPAGVSYEQYF TGTGCCAGCAGCTTACCGGCAGGGGTCTCCTACGAGCAGTACTTC
TRBJ2-5 TRBV19 13 NA TRBD1 CASSGTAQETQYF TGTGCCAGTTCGGGGACAGCCCAAGAGACCCAGTACTTC
TRBJ2-3 TRBV19 16 NA TRBD2 CASRLVSGGWTDTQYF TGTGCCAGTAGATTGGTTAGCGGGGGATGGACAGATACGCAGTATTTT
TRBJ2-2 TRBV5-1 17 few TRBD2 CASSATPGLAATGELFF TGCGCCAGCAGCGCCACACCCGGACTAGCGGCTACCGGGGAGCTGTTTTTT
TRBJ2-1 TRBV2 15 NA TRBD2 CASSDLAGANNEQFF TGTGCCAGCAGTGATTTAGCGGGGGCTAACAATGAGCAGTTCTTC
TRBJ2-1 TRBV5-6 15 few TRBD2 CASSYTSGPYNEQFF TGTGCCAGCAGCTATACTAGCGGGCCCTACAATGAGCAGTTCTTC
TRBJ2-5 TRBV20-1 14 NA NA CSASPRGARETQYF TGCAGTGCTAGTCCCCGGGGGGCTAGGGAGACCCAGTACTTC
TRBJ1-1 TRBV6-6 14 NA NA CASRATGRNTEAFF TGTGCCAGCAGGGCTACAGGGCGGAACACTGAAGCTTTCTTT
TRBJ2-7 TRBV13 14 NA TRBD2 CASSLRGGEYEQYF TGTGCCAGCAGCTTGCGGGGAGGGGAGTACGAGCAGTACTTC
TRBJ1-2 TRBV9 13 NA NA CASSGYLRDGYTF TGTGCCAGCAGCGGATACTTGAGGGATGGCTACACCTTC
TRBJ1-5 TRBV5-6 15 few NA CASSLTGGYNQPQHF TGTGCCAGCAGCTTGACGGGGGGCTACAATCAGCCCCAGCATTTT
TRBJ2-2 TRBV5-1 14 NA NA CASSLAPRSGELFF TGCGCCAGCAGCTTGGCCCCCCGCAGCGGGGAGCTGTTTTTT
TRBJ1-3 TRBV4-1 17 NA NA CASSSSGSPNSGNTIYF TGCGCCAGCAGCTCGTCAGGCAGCCCGAACTCTGGAAACACCATATATTTT
TRBJ2-5 TRBV18 13 NA TRBD1 CASSPGQQETQYF TGTGCCAGCTCACCGGGACAGCAAGAGACCCAGTACTTC
TRBJ1-2 TRBV2 13 once TRBD1 CASNRQGEDGYTF TGTGCCAGCAATAGACAGGGAGAGGATGGCTACACCTTC
TRBJ2-3 TRBV5-1 15 NA NA CASSLGTPSTDTQYF TGCGCCAGCAGCTTGGGGACTCCTAGCACAGATACGCAGTATTTT
TRBJ2-1 TRBV30 15 NA TRBD1 CAWDLDGTVYGEQFF TGTGCCTGGGACCTAGATGGGACAGTGTACGGTGAGCAGTTCTTC
TRBJ1-5 TRBV6-6 15 once TRBD1 CASSGKQGSYQPQHF TGTGCCAGCAGTGGAAAACAGGGGTCCTATCAGCCCCAGCATTTT
TRBJ2-4 TRBV28 15 NA TRBD2 CASSFFSLGRDIQYF TGTGCCAGCAGTTTTTTCTCACTCGGGAGGGACATTCAGTACTTC
TRBJ1-3 TRBV10-3 15 NA TRBD1 CAISGGQGRGNTIYF TGTGCCATCAGTGGGGGACAGGGACGGGGAAACACCATATATTTT
TRBJ1-2 TRBV3-1/TRBV3-2 15 few TRBD1 CASSQEDRAPGGYTF TGTGCCAGCAGCCAAGAAGACAGGGCCCCGGGCGGCTACACCTTC
TRBJ2-2 TRBV27 11 NA NA CASSLTGELFF TGTGCCAGCAGTTTAACAGGGGAGCTGTTTTTT
TRBJ1-1 TRBV9 15 NA NA CASSVATGRGTEAFF TGTGCCAGCAGCGTAGCTACTGGGCGTGGCACTGAAGCTTTCTTT
TRBJ1-2 TRBV5-1 14 once NA CASSFILGDYGYTF TGCGCCAGCAGCTTCATTCTAGGGGACTATGGCTACACCTTC
TRBJ2-1 TRBV6-6 15 NA NA CASTDMGGAISEQFF TGTGCCAGCACAGACATGGGGGGGGCGATATCTGAGCAGTTCTTC
TRBJ2-2 TRBV10-3 16 NA TRBD2 CAITPGTSGNTGELFF TGTGCCATCACCCCCGGTACTAGCGGTAACACCGGGGAGCTGTTTTTT
TRBJ1-1 TRBV7-3 14 few NA CASSQTVQGAEAFF TGTGCCAGCAGTCAGACAGTACAGGGAGCTGAAGCTTTCTTT